One TCR beta chain is described in this entry. What it recognizes is unknown. The ends were cut back, 2 bases at V and 6 bases at J, with 24 bases in the middle. The CDR3 runs 18 residues. The germline gives CDR1 LGHNA, CDR2 YNFKEQ. PCR employed 60 Vbeta and 13 Jbeta primers. The data were produced by immunoSEQ multiplex PCR, yet TCRdb's version contains in-frame clones alone and is incomplete. The sample contains 80,000 or so clones, roughly 80% of which appear only once. This sample was included in a study of cytomegalovirus exposure and HLA in healthy donors. Study details: Researchers previously reported finding about 110 million unique TCR beta sequences from 170 million or so T cells. Overall study results and limits: Cytomegalovirus-associated status was assigned to approximately 160 TCR beta chains. Highest at DRB1 and lowest at HLA-C, TCR association rates differed among HLA loci in a later analysis. Reportedly, TCR beta sequences accurately predicted HLA-A and HLA-B alleles in most subjects.

Sequenced input: PBMCs. This receptor was obtained from a man in his forties in good health and CMV-seronegative. V gene TRBV4-2 combines with J gene TRBJ2-3; possibly TRBD1 for D (7 bases). CDR3 nucleotide sequence: TGTGCCAGCAGCCAAACGTGGAGGGGGCTGGTCGTGTCGGATACGCAGTATTTT. This sequence encodes CASSQTWRGLVVSDTQYF.